The rows below give T cell receptor beta chains drawn from one sample of a study of cytomegalovirus exposure and HLA in healthy donors. Profiled with immunoSEQ multiplex PCR; TCRdb holds only in-frame clones, not every one. The data contain tens of thousands of clones, approximately 71% of them seen just once; the ten biggest clones take up 3.7%. Sequenced input: PBMCs. The receptors here all came from a man aged 25-40 years in good health and CMV-seronegative. The CDR3 runs from the conserved cysteine through the conserved F or W.

v_call: TRBV30; cdr3_aa: CACDSQQGSNEKLFF
v_call: TRBV4-2; cdr3_aa: CASSLQGQSYEQYF
v_call: TRBV27; cdr3_aa: CASRGQGLSSYNEQFF
v_call: TRBV6-5; cdr3_aa: CASRGTGGDYGYTF
v_call: TRBV4-2; cdr3_aa: CASSQDPVQSGGTTYEQYF
v_call: TRBV6-6; cdr3_aa: CASSSNQGTTNEKLFF
v_call: TRBV5-1; cdr3_aa: CASSLGKVTWDTEAFF
v_call: TRBV5-6; cdr3_aa: CASSLVLAGGDTQYF
v_call: TRBV6-4; cdr3_aa: CASSGLAGGIGEQFF
v_call: TRBV6-1; cdr3_aa: CASSLGVGGTGELFF
v_call: TRBV9; cdr3_aa: CASSPGTGNTEAFF
v_call: TRBV6-5; cdr3_aa: CASSYSRTGEKEKLFF
v_call: TRBV30; cdr3_aa: CAWSVDRGGRVNTEAFF
v_call: TRBV5-1; cdr3_aa: CASSPPGLAGGSDEQFF
v_call: TRBV9; cdr3_aa: CASSVVRGTNTEAFF
v_call: TRBV7-2; cdr3_aa: CASSLSPGQGWNYGYTF
v_call: TRBV15; cdr3_aa: CATSRDLPNEKLFF
v_call: TRBV19; cdr3_aa: CASSSTGTAKNIQYF
v_call: TRBV7-6; cdr3_aa: CASSFVSGGDLGEQYF
v_call: TRBV29-1; cdr3_aa: CSVVLSLREQFF
v_call: TRBV9; cdr3_aa: CASSVGGTSGYEQYF
v_call: TRBV10-3; cdr3_aa: CAISVASGYEQYF
v_call: TRBV7-8; cdr3_aa: CASSLVQGPSYEQYF